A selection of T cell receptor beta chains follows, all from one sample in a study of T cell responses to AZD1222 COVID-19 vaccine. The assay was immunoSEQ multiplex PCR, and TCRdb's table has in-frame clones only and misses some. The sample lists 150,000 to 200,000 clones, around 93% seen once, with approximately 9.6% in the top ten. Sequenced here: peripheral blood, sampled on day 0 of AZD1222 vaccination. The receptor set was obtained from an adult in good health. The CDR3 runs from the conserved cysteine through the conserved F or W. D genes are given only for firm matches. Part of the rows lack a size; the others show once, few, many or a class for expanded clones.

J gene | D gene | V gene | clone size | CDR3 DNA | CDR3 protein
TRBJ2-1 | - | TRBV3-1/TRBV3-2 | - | TGTGCCAGCAGCGAACCTTTTGCGGTGAGCTACAATGAGCAGTTCTTC | CASSEPFAVSYNEQFF
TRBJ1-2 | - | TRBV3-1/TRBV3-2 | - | TGTGCCAGCAGCCAAGAGGGTCCGGCCGGCATCCCCTATGGCTACACCTTC | CASSQEGPAGIPYGYTF
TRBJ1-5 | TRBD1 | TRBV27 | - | TGTGCCAGCAGGGAACAGGGGAATCGGGCCCAGCATTTT | CASREQGNRAQHF
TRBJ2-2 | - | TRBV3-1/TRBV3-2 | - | TGTGCCAGCAGCCAAGTAAGAAACACCGGGGAGCTGTTTTTT | CASSQVRNTGELFF
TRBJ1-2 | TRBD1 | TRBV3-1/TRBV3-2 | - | TGTGCCAGCAGCCAAACAGGGGCAGGAGGCTACACCTTC | CASSQTGAGGYTF
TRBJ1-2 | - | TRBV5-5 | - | TGTGCCAGCAGCTCGGGACATATAGGGAACTATGGCTACACCTTC | CASSSGHIGNYGYTF
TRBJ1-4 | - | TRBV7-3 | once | TGTGCCAGCAGCTTAAAGCGGGGTGAAAAACTGTTTTTT | CASSLKRGEKLFF
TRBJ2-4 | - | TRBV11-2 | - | TGTGCCAGCAGCGGGGGATCAAACATTCAGTACTTC | CASSGGSNIQYF
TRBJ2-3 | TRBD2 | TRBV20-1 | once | TGCAGTGCTAGTGGGACTAGCGGAGCCTTCACAGATACGCAGTATTTT | CSASGTSGAFTDTQYF
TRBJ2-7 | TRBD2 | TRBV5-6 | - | TGTGCCAGCAGCTTCTGGCTAGCGGACTACGAGCAGTACTTC | CASSFWLADYEQYF
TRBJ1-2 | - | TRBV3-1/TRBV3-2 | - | TGTGCCAGCAGCCAAGACGGCCGGGGCGGCTACACCTTC | CASSQDGRGGYTF
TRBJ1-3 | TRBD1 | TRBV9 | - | TGTGCCAGCAGCAGAAGAGCCGGGACAGGGGCCTACGGAAACACCATATATTTT | CASSRRAGTGAYGNTIYF
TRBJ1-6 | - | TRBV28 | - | TGTGCCAGCTCCGGGGGGGTGATCTCACCCCTCCACTTT | CASSGGVISPLHF
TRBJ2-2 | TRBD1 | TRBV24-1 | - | TGTGCCACCAGCCCACAGGGGCAGGTAATGGCCGGGGAGCTGTTTTTT | CATSPQGQVMAGELFF
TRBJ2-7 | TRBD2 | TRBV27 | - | TGTGCCAGCAGTTCCGGACTAGCCCCCGAGCAGTACTTC | CASSSGLAPEQYF
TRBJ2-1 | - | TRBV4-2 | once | TGTGCCAGCAGCCGAGGGGCTGGGGGCAATGAGCAGTTCTTC | CASSRGAGGNEQFF
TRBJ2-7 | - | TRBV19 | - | TGTGCCAGTAGTCCTCGGGGAGATTGGTCCTACGAGCAGTACTTC | CASSPRGDWSYEQYF
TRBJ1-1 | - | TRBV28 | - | TGTGCCAGCACCCGCGGGACAATAGCTTTCTTT | CASTRGTIAFF
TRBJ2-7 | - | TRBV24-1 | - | TGTGCCACCAGTGACACAAGTCAGTCCTCTTACGAGCAGTACTTC | CATSDTSQSSYEQYF
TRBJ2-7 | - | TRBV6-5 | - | TGTGCCAGCAGTTACTCGAGCGGACAGCTGCTGGAGCAGTACTTC | CASSYSSGQLLEQYF
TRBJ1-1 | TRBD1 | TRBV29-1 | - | TGCAGCGTTGAGGGGACAGCTGAAGCTTTCTTT | CSVEGTAEAFF
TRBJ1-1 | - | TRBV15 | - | TGTGCCACCAGCAGAGGGACACTGAACACTGAAGCTTTCTTT | CATSRGTLNTEAFF
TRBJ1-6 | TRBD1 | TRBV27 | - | TGTGCCAGCAGTGCGAGACAGGGGATTAATTCACCCCTCCACTTT | CASSARQGINSPLHF
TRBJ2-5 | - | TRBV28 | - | TGTGCCAGCACCGACAGGAGCTTGGTAGAGACCCAGTACTTC | CASTDRSLVETQYF
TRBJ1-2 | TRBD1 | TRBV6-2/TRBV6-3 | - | TGTGCCAGCAGTGGAGGGGACAGAATAAACTATGGCTACACCTTC | CASSGGDRINYGYTF
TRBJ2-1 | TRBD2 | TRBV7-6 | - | TGTGCCAGCAGCTTGAATCTAGCGGTTAGCGCCTACAATGAGCAGTTCTTC | CASSLNLAVSAYNEQFF
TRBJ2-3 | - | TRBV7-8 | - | TGTGCCAGCAGCTTAGGTCGTCCCAGCACAGATACGCAGTATTTT | CASSLGRPSTDTQYF
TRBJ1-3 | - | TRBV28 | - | TGTGCCAGCAGTTTGCACAGATCTGGAAACACCATATATTTT | CASSLHRSGNTIYF